The T cell receptor beta chain under discussion was sequenced for a study of metastatic and nonmetastatic thyroid tumors. Until they underwent thyroid surgery, no patient had received any treatment. Using MiXCR, TCRdb re-called clones from the PCR reads. The top ten hold approximately 6.5% of the sample, which has tens of thousands of clones, around 17% seen once. This sequence originates from a male donor with papillary thyroid cancer or a benign thyroid nodule (not recorded which). Some clones in this sample may be carry-over from other donors' samples. Sequenced: blood.

The CDR3 region has the DNA TGCGTCCAAAGGGGAAGGCGGAGCTACGAGCAGTACTTC. This gives the protein CVQRGRRSYEQYF. This sequence joins TRBV20-1 and TRBJ2-7, with D perhaps matching TRBD1 (5 bases). Looked up from germline, CDR1 is DFQATT and CDR2 is SNEGSKA (reference sequence). There are 13 residues in the CDR3.